This T cell receptor beta chain was recovered during a study of ipilimumab plus nivolumab after autologous stem cell transplantation. In the study overall: Median doses per patient: roughly five ipilimumab, under 10 nivolumab. DLBCL patients had primary refractory or relapsed disease.

The junction had 10 bases not matched to a gene; V was cut back by 4 bases and J by 3 bases. This CDR3 comprises 16 residues. Per the germline V gene, CDR1 is SEHNR and CDR2 is FQNEAQ (reference sequence). Dosing: nivolumab 3 mg/kg IV, weeks 1, 4, 7, 10, then every two weeks to week 26. Sequencing used immunoSEQ multiplex PCR; TCRdb keeps in-frame clones, though not all of them. The data show fewer than 30,000 clones, 86% seen once. Material: PBMCs, obtained in a trial of ipilimumab plus nivolumab as post-transplant consolidation. The rearrangement links TRBV7-9 to TRBJ1-1; TRBD1 matches at 8 bases. The sequence was obtained from a male donor with diffuse large B-cell lymphoma. This CDR3 is CASSSRTGPLDTEAFF. The CDR3 nucleotides read TGTGCCAGCAGCTCAAGGACAGGGCCCTTGGACACTGAAGCTTTCTTT. Using reference TRBV7-9 and TRBJ1-1 for the parts outside the CDR3, the full variable domain is DTGVSQNPRHKITKRGQNVTFRCDPISEHNRLYWYRQTLGQGPEFLTYFQNEAQLEKSRLLSDRFSAERPKGSFSTLEIQRTEQGDSAMYLCASSSRTGPLDTEAFFGQGTRLTVV.